The source of this TCR beta chain is a study of T cell changes during pregnancy in multiple sclerosis. Per germline, CDR1 SGHDT and CDR2 YYEEEE. This CDR3 is 14 amino acids long. Trimming pared 3 bases from V and 0 bases from J, leaving 4 bases between. Here immunoSEQ multiplex PCR was the method, and the copy in TCRdb shows in-frame clones only, minus some. Of about 27,000 clones in the sample, roughly 86% were seen once. The sequenced sample was CD8+ T cells from peripheral blood mononuclear cells, obtained in the second trimester of pregnancy. The clonotype was recovered from a female donor with multiple sclerosis, enrolled in a pregnancy study. This sequence joins TRBV5-6 and TRBJ1-6; D is ambiguous. The CDR3 DNA reads as TGTGCCAGCAGCTCGAGCTCCTATAATTCACCCCTCCACTTT. Protein: CASSSSSYNSPLHF.